This entry describes one T cell receptor (beta chain). The CDR3 loop spans 18 amino acids. With 0 bases clipped from V and 7 bases from J, the junction kept 10 bases outside the gene matches. Germline V gene lookup returns CDR1 ENHRY and CDR2 SYGVKD. The data originate from a study of technical replicates of blood from a few donors. Produced via immunoSEQ multiplex PCR; TCRdb's table is partial and in-frame only. The sample consists of around 80,000 clones, around 94% of them appearing once. This TCR was sampled from a human donor in good health. Sequenced material: T cells isolated from PBMCs. The rearrangement links TRBV10-3 to TRBJ2-1, with 12 bases matching TRBD1. CDR3 residues: CAISESSGGQGALNEQFF. The CDR3 DNA reads as TGTGCCATCAGTGAGTCTAGTGGGGGACAGGGGGCACTGAATGAGCAGTTCTTC.